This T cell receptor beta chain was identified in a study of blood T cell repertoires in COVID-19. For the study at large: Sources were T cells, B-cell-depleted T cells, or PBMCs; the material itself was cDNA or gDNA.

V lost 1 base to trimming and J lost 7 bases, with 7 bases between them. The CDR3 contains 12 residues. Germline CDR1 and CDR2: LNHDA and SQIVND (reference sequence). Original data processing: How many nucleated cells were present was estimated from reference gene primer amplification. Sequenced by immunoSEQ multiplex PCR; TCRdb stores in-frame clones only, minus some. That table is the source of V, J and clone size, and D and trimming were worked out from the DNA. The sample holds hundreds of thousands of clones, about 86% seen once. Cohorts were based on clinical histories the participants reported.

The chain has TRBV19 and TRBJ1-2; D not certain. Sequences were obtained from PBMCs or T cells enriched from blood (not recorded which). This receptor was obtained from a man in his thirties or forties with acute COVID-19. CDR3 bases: TGTGCCAGTAGTATAGCAGGTGGTGGCTACACCTTC. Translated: CASSIAGGGYTF.